The 9 T cell receptor beta chains below were found in one sample sequenced in a study of OX40 agonist ivuxolimab in advanced cancers. Clones were read by immunoSEQ multiplex PCR, and TCRdb kept only the in-frame ones, dropping some. Altogether around 140,000 clones are present, approximately 90% being singletons, with the ten largest covering roughly 1.1%. Sample: CD4+ or CD8+ T cells sorted from blood, taken in a trial of the OX40 agonist ivuxolimab. These receptors all come from an adult with an advanced solid tumor such as melanoma, head and neck, liver or kidney cancer.

V and J are TRBV28 and TRBJ2-3; 7 bases fit TRBD1. From germline, CDR1 is MDHEN and CDR2 SYDVKM. The CDR3 is made up of 17 amino acids. With 1 base clipped from V and 0 bases from J, the junction kept 7 bases outside the gene matches. The DNA for the CDR3 is TGTGCCAGCAGTTTATTTTGGCAGGGGGAAAGCACAGATACGCAGTATTTT. It translates to CASSLFWQGESTDTQYF.

The chain combines TRBV4-3 with TRBJ1-3, with D unclear. Trimming removed 3 bases from V and 0 bases from J, with 9 bases in between. The CDR3 loop spans 15 amino acids. Germline V gene sequence: CDR1 LGHNA, CDR2 YSLEER. The CDR3 loop is CASSQIGSSGNTIYF. As DNA, the CDR3 is TGCGCCAGCAGCCAGATCGGTTCCTCTGGAAACACCATATATTTT.

The chain is built from TRBV18 and TRBJ1-5; D not certain. Germline CDR1 is KGHSH and CDR2 is LQKENI. This CDR3 spans 14 amino acids. Trimming cost V 2 bases and J 9 bases, with 14 bases left between them. The CDR3 reads CASSPGTDGSPQHF. DNA of the CDR3: TGTGCCAGCTCACCAGGAACAGATGGATCGCCCCAGCATTTT.

The chain recombines TRBV5-1 with TRBJ1-3, with D uncertain. The CDR3 sequence is 14 residues long. Trimming shortened V by 4 bases and J by 2 bases, and 10 bases separated the two germline ends. Germline values: CDR1 SGHRS, CDR2 YFSETQ. CDR3: CASSPGRAGNTIYF. CDR3 bases: TGCGCCAGCAGCCCCGGCAGAGCTGGAAACACCATATATTTT.

V is TRBV6-6 and J is TRBJ2-1, with 8 bases matching TRBD1. Trimming removed 7 bases from V and 2 bases from J; junction bases left unmatched: 7. In germline, CDR1 is MNHNY, CDR2 SVGAGI (reference sequence). This CDR3 region has 15 residues. The CDR3: CASTSSGGPYNEQFF. CDR3 bases: TGTGCCAGCACCTCTTCAGGGGGCCCCTACAATGAGCAGTTCTTC.

The genes are TRBV4-3 and TRBJ1-4; 8 bases map to TRBD1. CDR1 is LGHNA, CDR2 YSLEER, per germline. The CDR3 contains 16 residues. J gave up 10 bases and V 0 bases, and 10 bases lay outside the gene matches. CDR3 loop: CASSQEVDRELVKLFF. DNA for the CDR3: TGCGCCAGCAGCCAAGAAGTGGACAGGGAGTTGGTAAAACTGTTTTTT.

The gene calls are TRBV7-6 and TRBJ1-3; no firm D call. CDR3 size: 13 residues. V lost 5 bases and J 1 base, leaving 6 bases between the germline ends. In germline, CDR1 is SGHVS, CDR2 FNYEAQ. The CDR3 DNA sequence: TGTGCCAGCAGCCCGGAGTCTGGAAACACCATATATTTT. The encoded protein is CASSPESGNTIYF.

The chain carries TRBV27 and TRBJ2-6; D gene ambiguous. Looked up from germline, CDR1 is MNHEY and CDR2 is SMNVEV (reference sequence). This CDR3 comprises 13 residues. V was trimmed by 3 bases and J by 6 bases, leaving 6 bases between them. The CDR3 here is CASSFIKANVLTF. CDR3 coding DNA: TGTGCCAGCAGTTTTATAAAGGCCAACGTCCTGACTTTC.

This sequence joins TRBV19 and TRBJ2-1; 9 positions agree with TRBD2. V lost 3 bases to trimming and J lost 8 bases; unmatched junction nucleotides: 5. Germline V CDR1 and CDR2: LNHDA, SQIVND (reference sequence). This CDR3 region has 14 residues. The CDR3 reads CASSISGSSHEQFF. CDR3 bases: TGTGCCAGTAGTATTAGCGGGAGTTCCCATGAGCAGTTCTTC.